This T cell receptor beta chain was identified during a study of memory CD4+ T cells and cytomegalovirus serostatus. The sort gate was single viable CD3+CD4+CD8-CD45RO+ cells for memory CD4+ T cells. In germline, CDR1 is LNHDA, CDR2 SQIVND (reference sequence). The CDR3 loop spans 15 amino acids. V was clipped by 8 bases and J by 6 bases; unmatched bases: 12. Points from the study as a whole: Suggested: most of the CMV-linked TCR signature lies in CD4+ memory cells. About 40% of the roughly 160 known CMV-associated TCRbeta sequences appeared in CD4+ memory. Repertoires predicted CMV serostatus with median bootstrapped AUC of about 0.96.

Authors' methods: After removing out-of-frame reads, 2,204,828 distinct TCRbeta sequences remained. Profiled with immunoSEQ multiplex PCR; TCRdb holds only in-frame clones, not every one. That table gives V, J and clone size, and the DNA gave D and trimming. The table lists tens of thousands of clones, about 80% of them singletons, with about 1.4% in the top ten. About this clone: Its antigen is as yet unknown.

Sequencing was carried out using memory CD4+ T cells from blood. The chain employs TRBV19 and TRBJ2-7; 11 nucleotides agree with TRBD1. The receptor was derived from an adult in good health and CMV-seropositive. CDR3 nucleotides: TGTGCCAGTCGGATTGGAGGACAGGGGGCATTCGAGCAGTACTTC. This codes for CASRIGGQGAFEQYF.